The clone carrying this T cell receptor beta chain came up once. The antigen is unknown. Terminally differentiated effector memory CD45RA+ cells were excluded by CCR7 positive selection of CD45RO-negative cells. At a deep level, the assay was run. Some clones are missing from TCRdb's copy, which holds only in-frame ones; the method was immunoSEQ multiplex PCR. The sample consists of roughly 2.1 million clones, about 92% of them appearing once. This sample stems from a study of shared clonotypes between healthy human individuals. Study-wide context: Plates per donor: three CD4 naive, three CD4 memory, two CD8 naive, one CD8 memory.

General observations from the study: Sharing across four donors was seen in 4.5% to 6.5% of naive CD4 clonotypes. The rarefaction results pointed to incomplete sorted-subset sequencing despite large depth.

CDR3 length equals 15 residues. Germline V gene sequence: CDR1 ENHRY, CDR2 SYGVKD. Losses at the gene ends were 0 bases for V and 6 bases for J; bases not matched to a gene: 6. The clonotype comes from a man younger than 30 in good health. Some clones in this sample may be carry-over from other donors' samples. Sequencing was done on a sample of naive CD8+ T cells from PBMCs. The chain uses TRBV10-3 and TRBJ1-1; 8 bases line up with TRBD1. The CDR3 loop reads CAISESPGGAAEAFF. DNA of the CDR3: TGTGCCATCAGTGAGTCGCCAGGGGGCGCCGCTGAAGCTTTCTTT.